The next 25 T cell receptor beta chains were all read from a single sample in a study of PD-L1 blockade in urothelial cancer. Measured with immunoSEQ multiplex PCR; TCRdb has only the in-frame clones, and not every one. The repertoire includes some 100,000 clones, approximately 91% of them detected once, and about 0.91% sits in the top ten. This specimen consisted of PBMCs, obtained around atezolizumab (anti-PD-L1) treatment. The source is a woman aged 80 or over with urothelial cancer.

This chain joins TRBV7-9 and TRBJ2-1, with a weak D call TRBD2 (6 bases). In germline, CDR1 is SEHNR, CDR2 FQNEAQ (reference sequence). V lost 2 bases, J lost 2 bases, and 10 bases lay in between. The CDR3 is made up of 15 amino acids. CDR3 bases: TGTGCCAGCAGCTTAAGGGACTTCGCCTACAATGAGCAGTTCTTC. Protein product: CASSLRDFAYNEQFF.

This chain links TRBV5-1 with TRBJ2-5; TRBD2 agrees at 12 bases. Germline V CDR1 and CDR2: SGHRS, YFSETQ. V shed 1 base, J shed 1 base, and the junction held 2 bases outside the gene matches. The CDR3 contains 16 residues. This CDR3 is CASSLQTSGGQETQYF. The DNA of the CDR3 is TGCGCCAGCAGCTTGCAGACTAGCGGGGGCCAAGAGACCCAGTACTTC.

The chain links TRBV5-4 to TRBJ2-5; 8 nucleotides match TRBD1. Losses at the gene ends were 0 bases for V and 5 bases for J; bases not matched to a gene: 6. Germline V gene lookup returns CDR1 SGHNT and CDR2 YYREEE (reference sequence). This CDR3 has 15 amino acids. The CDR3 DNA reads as TGTGCCAGCAGCTTGGGACAGGGGTGGAGGGAGACCCAGTACTTC. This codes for CASSLGQGWRETQYF.

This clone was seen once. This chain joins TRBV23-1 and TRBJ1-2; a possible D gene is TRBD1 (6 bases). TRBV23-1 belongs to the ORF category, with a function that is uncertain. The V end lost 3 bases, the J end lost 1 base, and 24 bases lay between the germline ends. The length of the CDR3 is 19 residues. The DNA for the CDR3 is TGCGCCAGCAGTCACCCCCGGTTTAAGGTGACAGGAGGTAACTATGGCTACACCTTC. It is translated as CASSHPRFKVTGGNYGYTF.

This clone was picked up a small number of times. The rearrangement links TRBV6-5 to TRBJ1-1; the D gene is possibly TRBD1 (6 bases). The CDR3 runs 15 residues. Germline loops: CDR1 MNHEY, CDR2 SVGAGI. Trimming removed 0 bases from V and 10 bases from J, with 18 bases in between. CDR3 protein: CASSYSMTGTRGAFF. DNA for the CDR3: TGTGCCAGCAGTTACTCTATGACCGGGACCAGGGGAGCTTTCTTT.

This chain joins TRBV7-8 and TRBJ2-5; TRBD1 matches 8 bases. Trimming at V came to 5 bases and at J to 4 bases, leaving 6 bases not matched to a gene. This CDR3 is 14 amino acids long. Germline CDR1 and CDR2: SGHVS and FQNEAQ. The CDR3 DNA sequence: TGTGCCAGCAGCCCGAACAGGGGGAGAGAGACCCAGTACTTC. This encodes CASSPNRGRETQYF.

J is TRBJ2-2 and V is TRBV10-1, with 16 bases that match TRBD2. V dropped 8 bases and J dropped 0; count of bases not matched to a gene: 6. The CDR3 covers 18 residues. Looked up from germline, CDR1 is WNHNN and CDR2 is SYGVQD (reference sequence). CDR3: CASYPGLAGGPNTGELFF. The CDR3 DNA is TGCGCCAGCTACCCGGGACTAGCGGGAGGGCCGAACACCGGGGAGCTGTTTTTT.

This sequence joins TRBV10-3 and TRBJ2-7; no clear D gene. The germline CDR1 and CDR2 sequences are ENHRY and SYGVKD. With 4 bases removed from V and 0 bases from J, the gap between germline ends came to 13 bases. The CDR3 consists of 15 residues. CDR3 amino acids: CAISATIGSSYEQYF. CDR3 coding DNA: TGTGCCATCAGTGCGACAATCGGTAGCTCCTACGAGCAGTACTTC.

DNA of the CDR3: TGTGCCAGCAGCTTGGCCGGGGGGCCGATGAACACTGAAGCTTTCTTT. Protein: CASSLAGGPMNTEAFF. The chain recombines TRBV5-4 with TRBJ1-1; TRBD1 might be the D (6 bases). The length of the CDR3 is 16 residues. Germline CDR1 is SGHNT and CDR2 is YYREEE (reference sequence). Between the trimmed V and J ends, which lost 0 bases and 0 bases, there was a span of 12 bases.

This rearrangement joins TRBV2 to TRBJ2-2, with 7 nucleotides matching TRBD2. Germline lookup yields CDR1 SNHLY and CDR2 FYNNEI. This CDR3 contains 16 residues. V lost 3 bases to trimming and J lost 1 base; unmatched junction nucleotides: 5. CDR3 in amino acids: CASSDGGSWNTGELFF. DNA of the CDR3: TGTGCCAGCAGTGACGGCGGGAGTTGGAACACCGGGGAGCTGTTTTTT.

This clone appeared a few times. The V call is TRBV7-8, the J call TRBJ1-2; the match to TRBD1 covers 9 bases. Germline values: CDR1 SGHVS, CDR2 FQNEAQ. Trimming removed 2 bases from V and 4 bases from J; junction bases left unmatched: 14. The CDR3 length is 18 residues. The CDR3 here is CASSLSRTGVPRGYGYTF. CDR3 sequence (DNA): TGTGCCAGCAGCTTATCCAGGACAGGGGTTCCTAGAGGCTATGGCTACACCTTC.

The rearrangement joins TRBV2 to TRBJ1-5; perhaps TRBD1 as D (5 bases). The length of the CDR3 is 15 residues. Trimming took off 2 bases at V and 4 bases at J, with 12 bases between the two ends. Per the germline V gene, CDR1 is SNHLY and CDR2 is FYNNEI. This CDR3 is CASSEMWGSNQPQHF. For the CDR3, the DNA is TGTGCCAGCAGTGAAATGTGGGGCAGTAATCAGCCCCAGCATTTT. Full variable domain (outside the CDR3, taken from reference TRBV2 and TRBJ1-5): EPEVTQTPSHQVTQMGQEVILRCVPISNHLYFYWYRQILGQKVEFLVSFYNNEISEKSEIFDDQFSVERPDGSNFTLKIRSTKLEDSAMYFCASSEMWGSNQPQHFGDGTRLSIL.

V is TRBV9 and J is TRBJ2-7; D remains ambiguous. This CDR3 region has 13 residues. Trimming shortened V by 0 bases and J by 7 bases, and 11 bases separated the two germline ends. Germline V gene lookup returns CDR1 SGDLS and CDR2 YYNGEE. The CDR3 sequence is CASSVDLTSEQYF. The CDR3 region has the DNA TGTGCCAGCAGCGTAGACCTGACATCAGAGCAGTACTTC.

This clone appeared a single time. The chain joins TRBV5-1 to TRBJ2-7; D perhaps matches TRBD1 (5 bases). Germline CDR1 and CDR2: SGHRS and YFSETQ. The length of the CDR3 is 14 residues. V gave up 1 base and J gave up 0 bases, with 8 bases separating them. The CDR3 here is CASSLRRGSYEQYF. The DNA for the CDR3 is TGCGCCAGCAGCTTGAGAAGGGGCTCCTACGAGCAGTACTTC.

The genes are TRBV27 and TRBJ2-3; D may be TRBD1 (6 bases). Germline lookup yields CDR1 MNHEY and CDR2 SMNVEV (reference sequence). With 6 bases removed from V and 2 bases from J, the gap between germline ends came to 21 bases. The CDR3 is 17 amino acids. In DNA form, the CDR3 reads TGTGCCAGCAGGGCGCAAAGGGGGAGTGGGGCCACAGATACGCAGTATTTT. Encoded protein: CASRAQRGSGATDTQYF.

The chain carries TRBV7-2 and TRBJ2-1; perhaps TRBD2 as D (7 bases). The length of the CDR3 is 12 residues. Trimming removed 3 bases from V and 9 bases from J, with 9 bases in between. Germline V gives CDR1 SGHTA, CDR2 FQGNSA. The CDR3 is CASSFGGLEQFF. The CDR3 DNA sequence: TGTGCCAGCAGCTTCGGGGGGCTTGAGCAGTTCTTC.

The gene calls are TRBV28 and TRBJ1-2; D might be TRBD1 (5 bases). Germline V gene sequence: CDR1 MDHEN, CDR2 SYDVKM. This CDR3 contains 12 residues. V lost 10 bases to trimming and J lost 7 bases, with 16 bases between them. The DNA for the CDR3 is TGTGCCACCTCTCTGGGGCAGGTTGGCTACACCTTC. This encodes CATSLGQVGYTF.

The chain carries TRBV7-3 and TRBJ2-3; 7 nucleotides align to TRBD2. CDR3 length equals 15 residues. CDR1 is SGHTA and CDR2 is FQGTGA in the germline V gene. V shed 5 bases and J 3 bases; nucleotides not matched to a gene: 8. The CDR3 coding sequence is TGTGCCAGCAGCCCCCGGCGGGAGCGGACAGATACGCAGTATTTT. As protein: CASSPRRERTDTQYF. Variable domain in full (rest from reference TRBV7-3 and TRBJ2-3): GAGVSQTPSNKVTEKGKYVELRCDPISGHTALYWYRQSLGQGPEFLIYFQGTGAADDSGLPNDRFFAVRPEGSVSTLKIQRTERGDSAVYLCASSPRRERTDTQYFGPGTRLTVL.

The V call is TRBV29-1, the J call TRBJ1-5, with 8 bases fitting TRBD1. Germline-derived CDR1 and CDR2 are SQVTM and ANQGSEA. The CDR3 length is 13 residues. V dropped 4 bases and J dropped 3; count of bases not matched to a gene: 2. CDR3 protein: CSVVDRVNQPQHF. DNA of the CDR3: TGCAGCGTTGTGGACAGGGTCAATCAGCCCCAGCATTTT. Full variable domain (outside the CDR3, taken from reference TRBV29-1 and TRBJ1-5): SAVISQKPSRDICQRGTSLTIQCQVDSQVTMMFWYRQQPGQSLTLIATANQGSEATYESGFVIDKFPISRPNLTFSTLTVSNMSPEDSSIYLCSVVDRVNQPQHFGDGTRLSIL.

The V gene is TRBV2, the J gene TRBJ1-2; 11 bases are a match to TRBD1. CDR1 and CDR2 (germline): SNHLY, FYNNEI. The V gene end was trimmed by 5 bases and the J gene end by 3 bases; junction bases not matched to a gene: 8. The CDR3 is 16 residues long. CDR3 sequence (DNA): TGTGCCAGCAGTCCTAGGACAGGGGGCCATGACTATGGCTACACCTTC. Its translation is CASSPRTGGHDYGYTF.

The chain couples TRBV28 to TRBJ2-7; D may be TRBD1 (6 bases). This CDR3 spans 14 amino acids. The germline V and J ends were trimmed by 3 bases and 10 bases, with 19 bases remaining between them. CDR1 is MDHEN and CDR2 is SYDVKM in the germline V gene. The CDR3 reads CASSFSALLQGQYF. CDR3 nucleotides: TGTGCCAGCAGTTTCTCAGCCCTTTTACAGGGCCAGTACTTC.

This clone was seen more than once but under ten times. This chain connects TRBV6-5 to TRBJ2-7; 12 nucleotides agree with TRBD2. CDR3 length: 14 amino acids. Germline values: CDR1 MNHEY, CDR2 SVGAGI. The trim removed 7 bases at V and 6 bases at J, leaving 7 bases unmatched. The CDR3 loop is CASNLAGGPIEQYF. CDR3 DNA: TGTGCCAGCAACCTAGCGGGAGGGCCTATCGAGCAGTACTTC.

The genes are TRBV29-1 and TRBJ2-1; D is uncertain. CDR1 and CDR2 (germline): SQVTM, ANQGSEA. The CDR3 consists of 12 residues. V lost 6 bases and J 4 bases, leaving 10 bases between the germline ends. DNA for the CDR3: TGCAGCGTCCTCGCCGGTTACAATGAGCAGTTCTTC. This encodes CSVLAGYNEQFF.

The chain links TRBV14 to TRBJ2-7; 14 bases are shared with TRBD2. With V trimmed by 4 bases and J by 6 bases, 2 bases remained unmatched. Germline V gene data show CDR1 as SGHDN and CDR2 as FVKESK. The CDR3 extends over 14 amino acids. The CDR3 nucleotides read TGTGCCAGCAGCCCGGGACTAGCGGGAGTCGAGCAGTACTTC. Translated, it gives CASSPGLAGVEQYF.

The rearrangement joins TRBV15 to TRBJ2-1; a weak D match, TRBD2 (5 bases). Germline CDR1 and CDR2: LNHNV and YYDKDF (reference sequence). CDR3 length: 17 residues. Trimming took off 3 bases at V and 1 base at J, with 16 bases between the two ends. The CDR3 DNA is TGTGCCACCAGCAGGACTATCAAGACGCGATCCTACAATGAGCAGTTCTTC. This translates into CATSRTIKTRSYNEQFF.